A single sample gave rise to the 30 T cell receptor beta chains below, sequenced in a study of T-cell reconstitution after alpha-beta-depleted transplantation in children (TCRdb year 2016). Taken with the paper, the label for treatment or condition translates to: allogeneic hematopoietic cell transplantation with graft depleted of TCRalphabeta T cells and CD19 B cells. To prepare the library, PCR was applied. TCRdb records Illumina HiSeq 2500 as the sequencer. TCR libraries were prepared with molecular barcoding, using unique molecular identifiers to normalize TCRbeta repertoire quantification. Through fastp at Q25 and MiXCR, TCRdb rebuilt clones from the public reads, retaining in-frame beta chains. Each CDR3 protein appears once, grouped with its most common genes and DNA. The sample includes around 90,000 distinct CDR3 sequences, with 15% to 17% observed a single time. In total, the top ten clones hold less than 20% of the sample.

This specimen consisted of PBMCs, mostly from graft donor cells, obtained 180 days after TCRalphabeta/CD19-depleted stem cell transplant. The receptors derive from a male patient under 10 years old who had a stem cell transplant for acute lymphoblastic leukemia, so the T cells may come from the graft donor.

This clonotype was counted a few times. The chain uses TRBV14 and TRBJ2-7, with D perhaps given as TRBD1 or TRBD2 (5 bases each). This CDR3 region has 18 residues. Germline CDR1 SGHDN, CDR2 FVKESK. V lost 1 base to trimming and J lost 3 bases, with 22 bases between them. CDR3 sequence: CASSQGQMGPRRYYEQYF. The CDR3 nucleotides are TGTGCCAGCAGCCAAGGCCAAATGGGACCCCGGAGGTACTACGAGCAGTACTTC.

V is TRBV29-1 and J is TRBJ2-3; D possibly corresponds to TRBD1 (5 bases). Trimming left V 6 bases short and J 4 bases short, with 14 bases between. This CDR3 spans 13 amino acids. The germline V gene encodes CDR1 SQVTM and CDR2 ANQGSEA. The CDR3 DNA reads as TGCAGCGTGCCTGACAGAGGTGCAGATACGCAGTATTTT. Translating it yields CSVPDRGADTQYF.

The chain has TRBV20-1 and TRBJ2-2; a weak D match, TRBD1 (7 bases). The V end was cut by 5 bases, the J end by 5 bases, with 12 bases between. The germline gives CDR1 DFQATT, CDR2 SNEGSKA (reference sequence). This CDR3 is 13 amino acids long. CDR3 sequence reads: CSAPGGTTGELFF. In nucleotides, the CDR3 is TGCAGTGCTCCAGGGGGGACGACCGGGGAGCTGTTTTTT.

This clonotype was observed a handful of times. The chain is built from TRBV20-1 and TRBJ1-5, with D unresolved. CDR3 length: 14 amino acids. CDR1 is DFQATT, CDR2 SNEGSKA, per germline (reference sequence). V lost 3 bases to trimming and J lost 0 bases, with 9 bases between them. The CDR3 loop reads CSARDGYSNQPQHF. CDR3 DNA sequence: TGCAGTGCTAGGGACGGATATAGCAATCAGCCCCAGCATTTT.

The V call is TRBV24-1, the J call TRBJ2-3, with 11 bases that match TRBD2. Looked up from germline, CDR1 is KGHDR and CDR2 is SFDVKD. The J segment lost 0 bases and the V segment lost 2 bases, leaving 0 bases of the junction unmatched. CDR3 length: 16 residues. For the CDR3, the DNA is TGTGCCACCAGTGATTGGACTAGCGGGAGCACAGATACGCAGTATTTT. This codes for CATSDWTSGSTDTQYF.

This clonotype has just a few counts. The chain recombines TRBV30 with TRBJ2-1; 9 bases agree with TRBD2. The V segment lost 1 base and the J segment 8 bases; nucleotides outside the gene matches: 21. The CDR3 is 19 amino acids. Germline CDR1 is GTSNPN and CDR2 is SVGIG (reference sequence). The CDR3 DNA sequence: TGTGCCTGGAGTGCTTGGCCGAATCGGGTTGCGGGGGGGAGGGATGAGCAGTTCTTC. It encodes CAWSAWPNRVAGGRDEQFF.

This clonotype was recorded at least ten times. The chain uses TRBV7-9 and TRBJ2-7; 7 bases are a match to TRBD1. The CDR3 loop spans 16 amino acids. Losses at the gene ends were 8 bases for V and 3 bases for J; bases not matched to a gene: 16. CDR1 is SEHNR, CDR2 FQNEAQ, per germline (reference sequence). CDR3 region: CASALAESPGGYEQYF. As DNA, the CDR3 is TGTGCCAGCGCCCTCGCTGAGTCCCCAGGGGGCTACGAGCAGTACTTC.

This clonotype was observed a few times. The chain recombines TRBV6-2 or TRBV6-3 with TRBJ1-1, with D uncertain. The CDR3 totals 13 residues. CDR1 and CDR2 from the germline V gene are MNHEY and SVGEGT. Trimming took 5 bases from V and 0 from J, leaving 7 bases between them. The CDR3 DNA sequence: TGTGCCAGCAGTCCGAACATGAACACTGAAGCTTTCTTT. Protein sequence: CASSPNMNTEAFF.

The chain couples TRBV7-9 to TRBJ2-2; no definite D call. The CDR3 covers 16 residues. The V gene lost 2 bases and the J gene lost 0 bases, with 10 bases spanning the gap. CDR1 is SEHNR, CDR2 FQNEAQ, per germline (reference sequence). The CDR3 nucleotides are TGTGCCAGCAGCTTACAGTGGCAGTCGAACACCGGGGAGCTGTTTTTT. Its translation is CASSLQWQSNTGELFF.

There are a few counts of this clonotype. The V call is TRBV4-3, the J call TRBJ2-1, with a possible D match to TRBD1 (6 bases). With 4 bases removed from V and 8 bases from J, the gap between germline ends came to 18 bases. This CDR3 comprises 15 residues. Germline CDR1 is LGHNA and CDR2 is YSLEER. CDR3 in amino acids: CASSPLRASGDEQFF. The CDR3 region has the DNA TGCGCCAGCAGCCCGCTGCGTGCTTCAGGGGATGAGCAGTTCTTC.

Remarks on this clonotype: The junction and the germline gene differ at one end; a read error may be behind it. CDR3 sequence reads: CASSLPGSEQENQYF. CDR3 bases: TGTGCCAGCAGCTTACCGGGAAGCGAACAAGAGAACCAGTACTTC. This chain uses TRBV7-6 with TRBJ2-5; TRBD2 might be the D (5 bases). The germline gives CDR1 SGHVS, CDR2 FNYEAQ. This CDR3 has 15 amino acids.

A few counts support this clonotype. This chain connects TRBV29-1 to TRBJ2-7; 7 bases fit TRBD1. Germline V CDR1 and CDR2: SQVTM, ANQGSEA. After removal of 6 bases from V and 3 bases from J, the junction contained 8 bases not matched to a gene. There are 13 residues in the CDR3. The CDR3 DNA reads TGCAGCGTCTACCGGGACAGAGTCTACGAGCAGTACTTC. This encodes CSVYRDRVYEQYF.

This clonotype has just a few counts. This chain connects TRBV5-4 to TRBJ2-3; D tentatively fits TRBD1 or TRBD2 (5 bases each). V was clipped by 0 bases and J by 1 base, with 9 bases between them. The V gene's germline CDR1 is SGHNT and CDR2 YYREEE (reference sequence). CDR3 length: 15 residues. CDR3 residues: CASSLGGTRTDTQYF. The CDR3 DNA reads as TGTGCCAGCAGCTTGGGAGGGACCCGCACAGATACGCAGTATTTT.

This clonotype was seen many times. The chain recombines TRBV10-2 with TRBJ2-7, with D maybe TRBD1 (6 bases). This CDR3 is built from 15 residues. Germline assignment: CDR1 WSHSY and CDR2 SAAADI. Trimming left V 3 bases short and J 1 base short, with 13 bases between. The CDR3 nucleotides are TGCGCCAGCAGTGAAGGCAGGGGCGCTTCCTACGAGCAGTACTTC. This gives the protein CASSEGRGASYEQYF.

V and J are TRBV15 and TRBJ2-5, with 8 positions matching TRBD1. After removal of 8 bases from V and 5 bases from J, the junction contained 7 bases not matched to a gene. The germline V gene has CDR1 LNHNV and CDR2 YYDKDF (reference sequence). This CDR3 has 13 residues. CDR3 nucleotides: TGTGCCACCCGGACAGGGCCTCGGGAGACCCAGTACTTC. This encodes CATRTGPRETQYF.

The CDR3 loop is CASSPPTGFGEQYF. In DNA, the CDR3 is TGTGCCAGCAGCCCCCCCACAGGGTTTGGAGAGCAGTACTTC. The rearrangement uses TRBV7-9 and TRBJ2-7; D may be TRBD1 (6 bases). CDR3 length equals 14 residues. V was pared by 5 bases and J by 7 bases, with 18 bases between. Germline lookup yields CDR1 SEHNR and CDR2 FQNEAQ (reference sequence). Together with reference TRBV7-9 and TRBJ2-7, the CDR3 gives the full variable domain: DTGVSQNPRHKITKRGQNVTFRCDPISEHNRLYWYRQTLGQGPEFLTYFQNEAQLEKSRLLSDRFSAERPKGSFSTLEIQRTEQGDSAMYLCASSPPTGFGEQYFGPGTRLTVT.

The genes are TRBV25-1 and TRBJ2-7; 7 bases are shared with TRBD1. Germline CDR1 reads MGHDK; CDR2 reads SYGVNS. This CDR3 is 15 amino acids long. With V trimmed by 5 bases and J by 5 bases, 12 bases remained unmatched. CDR3 coding DNA: TGTGCCAGCAGTCTGACCGGGACAGTGGACCACGAGCAGTACTTC. Translated, it gives CASSLTGTVDHEQYF.

The rearrangement joins TRBV29-1 to TRBJ2-7; 9 positions agree with TRBD1. The germline gives CDR1 SQVTM, CDR2 ANQGSEA. The CDR3 runs 13 residues. V shed 6 bases and J 1 base; nucleotides not matched to a gene: 4. The CDR3 coding sequence is TGCAGCGTAGCCGGGACAGGGTCCTACGAGCAGTACTTC. Encoded protein: CSVAGTGSYEQYF.

This clonotype was recorded a few times. The chain carries TRBV9 and TRBJ2-1; a possible D gene is TRBD2 (6 bases). V was clipped by 0 bases and J by 4 bases, with 14 bases between them. Per germline, CDR1 SGDLS and CDR2 YYNGEE. The CDR3 consists of 16 residues. CDR3 coding DNA: TGTGCCAGCAGCGTAGGTCTGATGGGGGGATACAATGAGCAGTTCTTC. Amino acid sequence: CASSVGLMGGYNEQFF.

Only a few counts were recorded for this clonotype. The conserved phenylalanine or tryptophan is not found at the CDR3 terminus, so this likely reflects a read error. The rearrangement joins TRBV5-1 to TRBJ2-7; 9 nucleotides line up with TRBD1. Germline lookup yields CDR1 SGHRS and CDR2 YFSETQ. The junction had 14 bases not matched to a gene; V was cut back by 4 bases and J by 3 bases. The CDR3 has 17 residues. CDR3 DNA sequence: TGCGCCAGCAGCCCGGGACAGGGAACGGAAGGTGTCTACGAGCAGTACCTC. Protein sequence: CASSPGQGTEGVYEQYL.

The CDR3 bases are TGCAGTGCTAGAGAGCCGGGACTAGTCAATTCCGAGCAGTACTTC. Residues: CSAREPGLVNSEQYF. The chain has TRBV20-1 and TRBJ2-7; 8 positions match TRBD2. This CDR3 has 15 residues. Germline CDR1 DFQATT, CDR2 SNEGSKA (reference sequence). V lost 0 bases, J lost 6 bases, and 10 bases stayed unmatched.

This clonotype has only a few counts. V usage is TRBV5-6 and J usage is TRBJ2-7, with a possible D match to TRBD2 (6 bases). The V end lost 4 bases, the J end lost 2 bases, and 16 bases lay between the germline ends. CDR1 SGHDT and CDR2 YYEEEE come from the germline V gene. This CDR3 contains 15 residues. The CDR3 coding sequence is TGTGCCAGCAGCCCCGGTGGAGGGAACCCCTACGAGCAGTACTTC. It translates to CASSPGGGNPYEQYF.

This clonotype has ten or more counts. The chain recombines TRBV20-1 with TRBJ2-3; the D gene is possibly TRBD1 (5 bases). With 1 base removed from V and 2 bases from J, the gap between germline ends came to 13 bases. The CDR3 is 15 amino acids. Germline V gene sequence: CDR1 DFQATT, CDR2 SNEGSKA (reference sequence). The CDR3 DNA follows: TGCAGTGCTAGAGGTCAGCTAGGGGCCACAGATACGCAGTATTTT. Amino acids: CSARGQLGATDTQYF.

The V and J genes are TRBV29-1 and TRBJ1-2; tentative D call: TRBD1 (6 bases). The V end lost 6 bases, the J end lost 4 bases, and 21 bases lay between the germline ends. The CDR3 sequence is 15 residues long. Per germline, CDR1 SQVTM and CDR2 ANQGSEA. CDR3 amino acids: CSVETPGAGFYGYTF. The CDR3 bases are TGCAGCGTCGAAACCCCAGGGGCAGGATTCTATGGCTACACCTTC.

This chain connects TRBV27 to TRBJ1-2, with D possibly TRBD1 on 6 matching bases. From germline, CDR1 is MNHEY and CDR2 SMNVEV (reference sequence). Deletions cut 1 base from V and 4 bases from J, with 10 bases between. There are 14 residues in the CDR3. The CDR3 nucleotides read TGTGCCAGCAGTTTATTCCGGACAGCCTATGGCTACACCTTC. Translating gives CASSLFRTAYGYTF.

The CDR3 loop is CSARGPGYGYTF. The CDR3, as DNA: TGCAGTGCTAGAGGTCCAGGGTATGGCTACACCTTC. The gene calls are TRBV20-1 and TRBJ1-2; possibly TRBD1 for D (5 bases). Trimming took 1 base from V and 5 from J, leaving 8 bases between them. The CDR3 consists of 12 residues. Germline assignment: CDR1 DFQATT and CDR2 SNEGSKA (reference sequence).

This clonotype has more than one count but fewer than ten. The rearrangement joins TRBV20-1 to TRBJ1-5; no firm D call. The germline V gene encodes CDR1 DFQATT and CDR2 SNEGSKA (reference sequence). This CDR3 is built from 12 residues. V lost 3 bases and J 1 base, leaving 4 bases between the germline ends. CDR3 loop: CSASWSNQPQHF. The CDR3 DNA follows: TGCAGTGCTAGTTGGAGCAATCAGCCCCAGCATTTT.

This clonotype was recorded a few times. V and J are TRBV20-1 and TRBJ2-7, with 11 positions matching TRBD1. The V and J ends lost 3 bases and 4 bases, in that order; junction bases with no gene match: 5. The CDR3 covers 14 residues. CDR1 DFQATT and CDR2 SNEGSKA come from the germline V gene (reference sequence). The DNA of the CDR3 is TGCAGTGCTAGCCCGGACAGGGGGCAATACGAGCAGTACTTC. It specifies CSASPDRGQYEQYF.

This chain connects TRBV20-1 to TRBJ1-1; D unclear. CDR1 and CDR2 from the germline V gene are DFQATT and SNEGSKA (reference sequence). The CDR3 contains 11 residues. V was trimmed by 6 bases and J by 7 bases, leaving 12 bases between them. CDR3 region: CSAIEQVEAFF. CDR3 sequence (DNA): TGCAGTGCAATCGAACAAGTTGAAGCTTTCTTT.

This clonotype was observed a few times. The chain carries TRBV5-8 and TRBJ2-7; 8 bases align to TRBD1. CDR3 length: 17 amino acids. CDR1 and CDR2 from the germline V gene are SGHTS and YDEGEE. J gave up 0 bases and V 4 bases, and 12 bases lay outside the gene matches. In DNA form, the CDR3 reads TGTGCCAGCAGCAACCCCGGGACAGGTTGGGTCTCCTACGAGCAGTACTTC. It codes for CASSNPGTGWVSYEQYF. Together with reference TRBV5-8 and TRBJ2-7, the CDR3 gives the full variable domain: EAGVTQSPTHLIKTRGQQATLRCSPISGHTSVYWYQQALGLGLQFLLWYDEGEERNRGNFPPRFSGRQFPNYSSELNVNALELEDSALYLCASSNPGTGWVSYEQYFGPGTRLTVT.